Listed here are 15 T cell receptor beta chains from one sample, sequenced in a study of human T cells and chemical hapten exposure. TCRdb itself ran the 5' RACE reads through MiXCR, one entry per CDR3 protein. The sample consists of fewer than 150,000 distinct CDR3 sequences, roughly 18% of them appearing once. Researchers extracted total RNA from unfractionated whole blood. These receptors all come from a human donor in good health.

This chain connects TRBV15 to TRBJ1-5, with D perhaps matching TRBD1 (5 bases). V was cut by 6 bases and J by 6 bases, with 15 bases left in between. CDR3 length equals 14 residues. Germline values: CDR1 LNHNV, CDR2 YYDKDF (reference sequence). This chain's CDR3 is CATRREGSVQPQHF. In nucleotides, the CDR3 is TGTGCCACCAGAAGGGAGGGGTCCGTTCAGCCCCAGCATTTT.

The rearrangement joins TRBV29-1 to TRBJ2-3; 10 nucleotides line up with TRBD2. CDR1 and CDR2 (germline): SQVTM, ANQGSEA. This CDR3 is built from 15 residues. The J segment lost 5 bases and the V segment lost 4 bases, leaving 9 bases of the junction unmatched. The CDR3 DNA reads TGCAGCGTTGGATTGCCTAGCGGGAGTCGAGATACGCAGTATTTT. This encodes CSVGLPSGSRDTQYF.

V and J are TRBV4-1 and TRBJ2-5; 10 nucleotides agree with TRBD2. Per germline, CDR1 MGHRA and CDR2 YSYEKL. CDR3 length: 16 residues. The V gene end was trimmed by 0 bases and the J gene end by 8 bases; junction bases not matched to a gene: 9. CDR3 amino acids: CASSQEIPAGGPTQYF. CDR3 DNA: TGCGCCAGCAGCCAAGAGATACCAGCGGGAGGGCCCACCCAGTACTTC.

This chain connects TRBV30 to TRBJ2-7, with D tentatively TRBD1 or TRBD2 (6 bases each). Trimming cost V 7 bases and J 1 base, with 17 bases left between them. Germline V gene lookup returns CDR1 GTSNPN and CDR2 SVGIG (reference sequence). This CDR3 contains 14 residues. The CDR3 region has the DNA TGTGCCTCGCGAGGGGGGCGGGGATCCTACGAGCAGTACTTC. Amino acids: CASRGGRGSYEQYF. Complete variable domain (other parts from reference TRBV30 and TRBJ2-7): SQTIHQWPATLVQPVGSPLSLECTVEGTSNPNLYWYRQAAGRGLQLLFYSVGIGQISSEVPQNLSASRPQDRQFILSSKKLLLSDSGFYLCASRGGRGSYEQYFGPGTRLTVT.

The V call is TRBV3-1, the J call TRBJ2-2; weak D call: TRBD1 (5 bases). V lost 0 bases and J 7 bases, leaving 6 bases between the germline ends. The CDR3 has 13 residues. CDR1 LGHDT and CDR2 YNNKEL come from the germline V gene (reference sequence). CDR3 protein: CASSQDQGGELFF. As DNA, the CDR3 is TGTGCCAGCAGCCAAGATCAGGGCGGGGAGCTGTTTTTT.

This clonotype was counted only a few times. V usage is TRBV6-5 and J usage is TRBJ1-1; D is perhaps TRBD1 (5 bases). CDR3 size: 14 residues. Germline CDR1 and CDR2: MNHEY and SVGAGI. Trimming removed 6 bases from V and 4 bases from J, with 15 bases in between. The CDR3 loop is CASSWTSVSTEAFF. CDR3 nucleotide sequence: TGTGCCAGCAGCTGGACATCGGTAAGCACTGAAGCTTTCTTT.

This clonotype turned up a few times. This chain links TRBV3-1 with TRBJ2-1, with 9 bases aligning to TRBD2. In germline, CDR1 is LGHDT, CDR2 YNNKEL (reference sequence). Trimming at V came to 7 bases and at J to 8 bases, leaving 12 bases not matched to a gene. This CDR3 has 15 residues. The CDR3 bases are TGTGCCAGCACCACATTAGCGGGAGTTGTAGATGAGCAGTTCTTC. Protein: CASTTLAGVVDEQFF.

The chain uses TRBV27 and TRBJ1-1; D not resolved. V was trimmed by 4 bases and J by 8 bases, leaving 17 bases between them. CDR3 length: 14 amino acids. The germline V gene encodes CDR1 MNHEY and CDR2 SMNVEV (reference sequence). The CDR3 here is CASSSEFAEAEAFF. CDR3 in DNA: TGTGCCAGCAGTTCCGAGTTTGCGGAGGCGGAAGCTTTCTTT.

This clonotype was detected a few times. This CDR3 reads CSARFLGHLEAFF. For the CDR3, the DNA is TGCAGTGCTAGATTTTTAGGGCACCTTGAAGCTTTCTTT. This chain links TRBV20-1 with TRBJ1-1; no definite D call. The CDR3 contains 13 residues. CDR1 DFQATT and CDR2 SNEGSKA come from the germline V gene (reference sequence). The V end lost 2 bases, the J end lost 7 bases, and 14 bases lay between the germline ends.

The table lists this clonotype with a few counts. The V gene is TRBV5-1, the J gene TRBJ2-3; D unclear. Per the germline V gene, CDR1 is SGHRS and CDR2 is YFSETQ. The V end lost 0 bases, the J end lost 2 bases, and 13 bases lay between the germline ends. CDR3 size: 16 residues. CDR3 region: CASSLAAVVTTDTQYF. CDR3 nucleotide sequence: TGCGCCAGCAGCTTGGCCGCCGTAGTAACCACAGATACGCAGTATTTT.

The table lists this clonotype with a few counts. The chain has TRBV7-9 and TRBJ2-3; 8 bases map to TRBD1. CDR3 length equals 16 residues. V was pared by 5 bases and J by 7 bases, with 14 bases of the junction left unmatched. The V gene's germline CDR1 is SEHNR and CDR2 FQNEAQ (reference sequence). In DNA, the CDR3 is TGTGCCAGCAGCCCCACCAGGGGGCAAAGTCCAAATACGCAGTATTTT. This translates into CASSPTRGQSPNTQYF. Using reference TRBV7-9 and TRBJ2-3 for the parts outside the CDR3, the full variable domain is DTGVSQNPRHKITKRGQNVTFRCDPISEHNRLYWYRQTLGQGPEFLTYFQNEAQLEKSRLLSDRFSAERPKGSFSTLEIQRTEQGDSAMYLCASSPTRGQSPNTQYFGPGTRLTVL.

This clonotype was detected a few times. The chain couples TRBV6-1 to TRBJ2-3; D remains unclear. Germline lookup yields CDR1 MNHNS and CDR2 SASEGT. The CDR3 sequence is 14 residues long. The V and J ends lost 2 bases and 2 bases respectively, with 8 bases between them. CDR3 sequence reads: CASSERGFTDTQYF. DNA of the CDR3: TGTGCCAGCAGTGAACGAGGATTCACAGATACGCAGTATTTT.

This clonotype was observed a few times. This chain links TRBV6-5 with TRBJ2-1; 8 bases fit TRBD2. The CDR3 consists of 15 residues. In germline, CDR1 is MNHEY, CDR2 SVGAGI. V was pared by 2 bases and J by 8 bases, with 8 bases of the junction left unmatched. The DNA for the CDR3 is TGTGCCAGCAGTTACCGGGAGGGTCTGATTTATGAGCAGTTCTTC. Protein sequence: CASSYREGLIYEQFF.

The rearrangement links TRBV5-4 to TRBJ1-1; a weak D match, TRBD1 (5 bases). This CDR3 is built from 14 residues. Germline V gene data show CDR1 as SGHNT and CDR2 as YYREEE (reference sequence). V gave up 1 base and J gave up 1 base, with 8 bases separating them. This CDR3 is CASSLKTANTEAFF. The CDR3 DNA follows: TGTGCCAGCAGCTTGAAGACAGCGAACACTGAAGCTTTCTTT.

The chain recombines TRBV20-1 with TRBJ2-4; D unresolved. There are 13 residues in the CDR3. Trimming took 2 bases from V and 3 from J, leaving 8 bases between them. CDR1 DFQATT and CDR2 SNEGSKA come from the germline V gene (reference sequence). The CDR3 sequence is CSARMENKNIQYF. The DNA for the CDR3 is TGCAGTGCTAGAATGGAGAACAAAAACATTCAGTACTTC.